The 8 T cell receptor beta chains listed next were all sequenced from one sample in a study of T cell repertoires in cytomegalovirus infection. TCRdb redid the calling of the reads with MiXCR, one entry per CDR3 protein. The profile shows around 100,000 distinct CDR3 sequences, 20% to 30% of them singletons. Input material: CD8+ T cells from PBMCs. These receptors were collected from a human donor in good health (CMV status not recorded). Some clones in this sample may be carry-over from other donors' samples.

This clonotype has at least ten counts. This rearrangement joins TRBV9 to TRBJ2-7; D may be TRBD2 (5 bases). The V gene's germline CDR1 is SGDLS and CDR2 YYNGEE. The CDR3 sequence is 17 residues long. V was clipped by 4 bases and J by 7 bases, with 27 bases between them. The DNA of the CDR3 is TGTGCCAGCAGCCCCACCTCAAAGTTTTCGGGGTCGGAGGAGCAGTACTTC. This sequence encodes CASSPTSKFSGSEEQYF.

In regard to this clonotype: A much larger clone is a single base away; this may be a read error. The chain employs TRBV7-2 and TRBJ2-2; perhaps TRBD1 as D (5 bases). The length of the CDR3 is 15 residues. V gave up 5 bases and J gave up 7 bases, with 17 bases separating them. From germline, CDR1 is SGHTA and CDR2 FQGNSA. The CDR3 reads CASSPWGGSSGELFF. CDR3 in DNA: TGTGCCAGCAGCCCGTGGGGCGGATCCAGCGGGGAGCTGTTTTTT.

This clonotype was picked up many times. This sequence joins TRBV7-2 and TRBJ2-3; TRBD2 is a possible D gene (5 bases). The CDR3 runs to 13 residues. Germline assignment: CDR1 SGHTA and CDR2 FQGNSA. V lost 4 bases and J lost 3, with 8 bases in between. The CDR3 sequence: CASSSSGTDTQYF. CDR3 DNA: TGTGCCAGCAGCTCCAGCGGAACAGATACGCAGTATTTT. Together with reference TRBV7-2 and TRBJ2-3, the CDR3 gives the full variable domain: GAGVSQSPSNKVTEKGKDVELRCDPISGHTALYWYRQSLGQGLEFLIYFQGNSAPDKSGLPSDRFSAERTGGSVSTLTIQRTQQEDSAVYLCASSSSGTDTQYFGPGTRLTVL.

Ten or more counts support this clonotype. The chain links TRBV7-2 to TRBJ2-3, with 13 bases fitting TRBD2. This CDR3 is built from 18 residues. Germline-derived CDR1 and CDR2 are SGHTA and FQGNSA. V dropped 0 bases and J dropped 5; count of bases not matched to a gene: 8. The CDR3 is CASSLAQLAGGPGDTQYF. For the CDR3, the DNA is TGTGCCAGCAGCTTAGCCCAACTAGCGGGAGGGCCGGGAGATACGCAGTATTTT.

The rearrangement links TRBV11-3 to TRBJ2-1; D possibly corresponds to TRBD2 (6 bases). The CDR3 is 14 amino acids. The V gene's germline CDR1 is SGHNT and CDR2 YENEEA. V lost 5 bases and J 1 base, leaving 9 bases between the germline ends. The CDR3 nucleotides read TGTGCCAGCAGCCCCGGGAGTTCCTACAATGAGCAGTTCTTC. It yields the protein CASSPGSSYNEQFF. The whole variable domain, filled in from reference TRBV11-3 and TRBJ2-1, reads EAGVVQSPRYKIIEKKQPVAFWCNPISGHNTLYWYLQNLGQGPELLIRYENEEAVDDSQLPKDRFSAERLKGVDSTLKIQPAELGDSAVYLCASSPGSSYNEQFFGPGTRLTVL.

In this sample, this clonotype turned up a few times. CDR3 protein: CASSYSPSGGALTSTDTQYF. CDR3 DNA sequence: TGTGCCAGCAGTTACTCGCCTAGCGGGGGGGCCTTGACTAGCACAGATACGCAGTATTTT. The V and J genes are TRBV6-6 and TRBJ2-3, with TRBD2 identical over 12 bases. CDR3 length: 20 amino acids. CDR1 and CDR2 from the germline V gene are MNHNY and SVGAGI (reference sequence). V shed 0 bases, J shed 0 bases, and the junction held 10 bases outside the gene matches.

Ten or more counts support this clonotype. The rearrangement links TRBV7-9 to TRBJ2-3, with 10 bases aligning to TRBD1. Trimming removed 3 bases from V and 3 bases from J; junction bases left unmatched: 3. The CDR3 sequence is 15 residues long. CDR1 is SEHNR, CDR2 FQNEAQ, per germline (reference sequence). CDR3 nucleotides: TGTGCCAGCAGCTTCCGACAGGGGGCTACAGATACGCAGTATTTT. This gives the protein CASSFRQGATDTQYF.

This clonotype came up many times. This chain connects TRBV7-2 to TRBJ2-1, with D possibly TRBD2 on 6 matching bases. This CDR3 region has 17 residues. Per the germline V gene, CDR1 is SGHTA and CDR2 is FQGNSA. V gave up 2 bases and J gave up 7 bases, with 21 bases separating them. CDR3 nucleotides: TGTGCCAGCAGCTTATCGGACCGGGAATCCCGGGGGAATGAGCAGTTCTTC. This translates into CASSLSDRESRGNEQFF. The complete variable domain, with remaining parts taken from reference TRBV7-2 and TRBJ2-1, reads GAGVSQSPSNKVTEKGKDVELRCDPISGHTALYWYRQSLGQGLEFLIYFQGNSAPDKSGLPSDRFSAERTGGSVSTLTIQRTQQEDSAVYLCASSLSDRESRGNEQFFGPGTRLTVL.